This TCR beta chain was sequenced during a study of regulatory T cells in long-lasting Graves disease. This clonotype was observed at least ten times. Sample time point: newly diagnosed GD, antithyroid drugs for less than 3 months. RNA isolated from PBMCs was used to make the TCR library. TCR beta libraries were built with iRepertoire HTBI primers and Arm-PCR of CDR3 regions. TCRdb processed the multiplex PCR reads anew with MiXCR; each CDR3 protein has one entry. The sample has 550,000 to 700,000 distinct CDR3 sequences, 16% seen once. Trimming shortened V by 5 bases and J by 11 bases, and 21 bases separated the two germline ends. CDR3 length: 13 amino acids. CDR1 and CDR2 (germline): DFQATT, SNEGSKA (reference sequence). These data were also reused for a study on T cells in Graves' hyperthyroidism and ophthalmopathy.

The sequencing used peripheral blood mononuclear cells (PBMCs), collected at new diagnosis, from a patient treated with antithyroid drugs. The chain employs TRBV20-1 and TRBJ1-1; D ambiguous. This TCR derives from a man aged 18 to 35 with Graves disease. The CDR3 sequence: CSALPDGPMNAFF. The CDR3 bases are TGCAGTGCTTTACCGGACGGACCCATGAATGCTTTCTTT.